This record concerns one T cell receptor beta chain sequence. Which antigen it targets is not known. Within one base of it there is no much larger clone, and no base qualities were kept. The trial excluded patients who had a history of autoimmune disease or were on systemic immunosuppression. Peripheral blood for TCR sequencing was collected from all dose cohorts at baseline, on cycle 4 day 1, and on cycle 7 day 1. Samples came from an open-label, multicenter, first-in-human phase I dose-escalation trial of ivuxolimab. Adults with locally advanced or metastatic melanoma, renal cell carcinoma, hepatocellular carcinoma or head and neck squamous cell carcinoma were enrolled in the trial. Before TCR sequencing, CD4+ and CD8+ T cells were separately sorted from peripheral blood. V loses 2 bases of germline sequence and J loses 3 bases, and the interval between the two ends is 4 bases. According to the germline V gene (reference sequence), CDR1 reads DFQATT and CDR2 reads SNEGSKA. Spanning cysteine to phenylalanine, the CDR3 consists of 11 amino acids. The CDR3 DNA has 33 bases and is translated from base 1.

The sample originates from a study of OX40 agonist ivuxolimab in advanced cancers. Turning to the overall study: Ivuxolimab, which targeted the costimulatory receptor OX40 (CD134), was an agonistic, fully human IgG2 monoclonal antibody. Of the approximately 54 dose-escalation patients, hepatocellular carcinoma was present in 19, melanoma in roughly 15, renal cell carcinoma in 9 and head and neck cancer in 9. Prior anti-PD-1, anti-PD-L1 or anti-CTLA-4 therapy was permitted, and checkpoint inhibitors had been received by less than 45% of dose-escalation patients. Intravenous ivuxolimab was administered to patients every 2 weeks at six dose levels: 0.01, 0.1, 0.3, 1.5, 3 and 10 mg/kg. Peripheral TCRbeta sequencing was intended to test whether TCR sequence diversity was altered and clonal T-cell expansion was caused by ivuxolimab. In the dose-escalation cohort, roughly 82% of patients were male, and the mean age was 60 years with a range of roughly 23 to 90. Partial responses occurred in three dose-escalation patients: two with cutaneous melanoma and one with hepatocellular carcinoma. The paper describes the monotherapy dose-escalation part (N = 52 patients) of the phase I trial of ivuxolimab.

For sequencing of the TCRbeta CDR3 region, genomic DNA was extracted from the sorted cells. The immunoSEQ Assay was used for sequencing of TCRbeta CDR3 regions. Sourced from immuneACCESS, this table was stored by TCRdb with only in-frame sequences that have V and J called. A share of the clones is absent; for the studies checked, an unresolved V gene accounts for under half, and the remainder has no known explanation. A total of some 98,000 clones appear in this sample, 90% to 95% of them only once. Of the sample, approximately 0.32% is held by the ten largest clones. On the study overall, not on this receptor specifically: Which antigens the clonally expanded peripheral T cells were specific for was not determined. In the 0.1-3.0 mg/kg groups, partial responders had among the lowest normalized peripheral clonal expansion, particularly in CD8+ T cells. Low levels of normalized T-cell clonal expansion were also seen in some patients who did not respond. After ivuxolimab, CD8+ T cells had more expanded clones than CD4+ T cells on average. Clonal expansion of both CD4+ and CD8+ blood T cells was observed from baseline to week 6 at doses 0.1 to 3.0 mg/kg.

The chain employs TRBV20-1 and TRBJ1-1; the D gene is not confidently resolved. The sample in question was CD4+ or CD8+ T cells sorted from blood, obtained in a trial of the OX40 agonist ivuxolimab. The sequence came from an adult with an advanced solid tumor such as melanoma, head and neck, liver or kidney cancer. The CDR3: CSARLDTEAFF. The nucleotide sequence is given as TGCAGTGCTAGACTCGACACTGAAGCTTTCTTT.